The 22 T cell receptor beta chains below all came from one sample that was sequenced in a study of cytotoxic CD8 clonotypes in ibrutinib-treated CLL. Some clones are missing from TCRdb's copy, which holds only in-frame ones; the method was immunoSEQ multiplex PCR. The sample records 200,000 to 250,000 clones, 79% being singletons. This material consisted of PBMCs, taken after 12 months of ibrutinib treatment. These receptors were taken from a human donor with chronic lymphocytic leukemia.

This clone came up a few times. This chain joins TRBV6-1 and TRBJ2-7, with D uncertain. CDR3 length equals 11 residues. The V end was cut by 6 bases, the J end by 5 bases, with 8 bases between. CDR1 is MNHNS, CDR2 SASEGT, per germline. CDR3: CASSRFHEQYF. CDR3 DNA: TGTGCCAGCAGCAGGTTCCACGAGCAGTACTTC.

The chain is built from TRBV9 and TRBJ2-5; 8 bases are shared with TRBD2. The CDR3 contains 15 residues. V was pared by 4 bases and J by 4 bases, with 9 bases of the junction left unmatched. Germline values: CDR1 SGDLS, CDR2 YYNGEE. The CDR3 spells CASSFSGARIETQYF. For the CDR3, the DNA is TGTGCCAGCAGCTTTAGCGGGGCCCGGATAGAGACCCAGTACTTC.

V gene TRBV18 combines with J gene TRBJ1-1; the match to TRBD1 covers 7 bases. The CDR3 is made up of 14 amino acids. In germline, CDR1 is KGHSH, CDR2 LQKENI. V trimming: 1 base; J trimming: 7 bases; junction bases outside the gene matches: 6. CDR3 DNA: TGTGCCAGCTCACCACTTCCAGGGGGGATTGAAGCTTTCTTT. Protein: CASSPLPGGIEAFF. The variable domain in full, with the rest retrieved from reference TRBV18 and TRBJ1-1, is NAGVMQNPRHLVRRRGQEARLRCSPMKGHSHVYWYRQLPEEGLKFMVYLQKENIIDESGMPKERFSAEFPKEGPSILRIQQVVRGDSAAYFCASSPLPGGIEAFFGQGTRLTVV.

This clone was found a few times. The chain uses TRBV18 and TRBJ2-7, with no clear D. CDR1 is KGHSH, CDR2 LQKENI, per germline. V shed 0 bases and J shed 3 bases, with 6 bases lying between them. There are 13 residues in the CDR3. The CDR3 DNA reads as TGTGCCAGCTCACCACCCGTAGGCTACGAGCAGTACTTC. It encodes CASSPPVGYEQYF.

In its sample, this clone was seen once. The chain recombines TRBV11-3 with TRBJ2-1; perhaps TRBD2 as D (5 bases). The CDR3 covers 13 residues. In germline, CDR1 is SGHNT, CDR2 YENEEA. V shed 1 base and J shed 8 bases, with 9 bases lying between them. The CDR3 nucleotides are TGTGCCAGCAGCTTAGGGGTTAGCGATGAGCAGTTCTTC. Translation gives CASSLGVSDEQFF.

This chain uses TRBV7-9 with TRBJ1-1; D not resolved. Germline V gives CDR1 SEHNR, CDR2 FQNEAQ (reference sequence). The CDR3 sequence is 13 residues long. V was pared by 5 bases and J by 5 bases, with 12 bases between. The CDR3 sequence: CASSLTLQTEAFF. In DNA, the CDR3 is TGTGCCAGCAGCCTCACCTTACAAACTGAAGCTTTCTTT.

As for this clone: Other nucleotide sequences from this sample produce the same CDR3. This chain uses TRBV7-9 with TRBJ1-2; 10 bases match TRBD1. CDR3 size: 14 residues. V gave up 5 bases and J gave up 5 bases; unmatched junction bases: 5. Germline-derived CDR1 and CDR2 are SEHNR and FQNEAQ (reference sequence). The CDR3 DNA reads TGTGCCAGCAGCCCCGGACAGGGGGGGTATGGCTACACCTTC. As protein: CASSPGQGGYGYTF.

The genes are TRBV29-1 and TRBJ2-3, with unresolved D. V lost 1 base and J 1 base, leaving 9 bases between the germline ends. Germline V lookup: CDR1 SQVTM, CDR2 ANQGSEA. CDR3 length: 14 amino acids. Here the CDR3 DNA reads TGCAGCGTTGAAGCGGCCCTCCGCACAGATACGCAGTATTTT. Encoded protein: CSVEAALRTDTQYF.

The chain recombines TRBV5-1 with TRBJ2-5; D may be TRBD1 or TRBD2 (5 bases each). Germline V lookup: CDR1 SGHRS, CDR2 YFSETQ. V lost 5 bases, J lost 5 bases, and 16 bases lay in between. This CDR3 has 14 amino acids. DNA for the CDR3: TGCGCCAGCAGTTGGGGACCCATAGAGGAGACCCAGTACTTC. It is translated as CASSWGPIEETQYF.

The rearrangement joins TRBV7-8 to TRBJ1-4, with D possibly being TRBD1 (6 bases). The CDR3 sequence is 16 residues long. V lost 2 bases, J lost 3 bases, and 13 bases lay in between. Germline V gives CDR1 SGHVS, CDR2 FQNEAQ. The CDR3 protein is CASSLRVRGPNEKLFF. The CDR3 DNA is TGTGCCAGCAGCTTAAGGGTGCGGGGGCCTAATGAAAAACTGTTTTTT. Full variable domain (remainder filled in from reference TRBV7-8 and TRBJ1-4): GAGVSQSPRYKVAKRGQDVALRCDPISGHVSLFWYQQALGQGPEFLTYFQNEAQLDKSGLPSDRFFAERPEGSVSTLKIQRTQQEDSAVYLCASSLRVRGPNEKLFFGSGTQLSVL.

This chain links TRBV13 with TRBJ1-4, with 11 bases that match TRBD1. CDR1 and CDR2 (germline): PRHDT, FYEKMQ (reference sequence). There are 15 residues in the CDR3. The ends lost 5 bases at V and 9 bases at J; junction bases unmatched: 8. CDR3 loop: CASSRFGQGAKKLFF. CDR3 DNA sequence: TGTGCCAGCAGCCGATTTGGACAGGGGGCGAAAAAACTGTTTTTT.

This clone showed up just once. The chain combines TRBV6-1 with TRBJ2-5; D may be TRBD2 (5 bases). The length of the CDR3 is 15 residues. CDR1 and CDR2 from the germline V gene are MNHNS and SASEGT. Trimming stripped 4 bases from V and 5 bases from J, with 17 bases between. This chain's CDR3 is CASSGSRGMAETQYF. The CDR3 DNA reads TGTGCCAGCAGTGGTTCTCGGGGTATGGCGGAGACCCAGTACTTC.

This clone was recorded a few times. The V and J genes are TRBV6-5 and TRBJ2-3; tentative D call: TRBD2 (6 bases). CDR3 length: 15 amino acids. The V end lost 0 bases, the J end lost 3 bases, and 10 bases lay between the germline ends. The V gene's germline CDR1 is MNHEY and CDR2 SVGAGI. CDR3 loop: CASSYSGLGTDTQYF. CDR3 DNA: TGTGCCAGCAGTTACTCGGGACTGGGAACAGATACGCAGTATTTT.

The rearrangement links TRBV9 to TRBJ2-7; 13 nucleotides align to TRBD2. CDR1 is SGDLS, CDR2 YYNGEE, per germline. CDR3 size: 16 residues. With V trimmed by 4 bases and J by 4 bases, 8 bases remained unmatched. The DNA of the CDR3 is TGTGCCAGCAGCTCCAAAGGACTAGCGGGGGTGTACGAGCAGTACTTC. It is translated as CASSSKGLAGVYEQYF.

The chain uses TRBV7-8 and TRBJ1-5, with D tentatively TRBD1 (6 bases). In germline, CDR1 is SGHVS, CDR2 FQNEAQ. V lost 5 bases and J 6 bases, leaving 14 bases between the germline ends. CDR3 length: 14 residues. As DNA, the CDR3 is TGTGCCAGCAGCCCCAGGGGAAGCCGTCAGCCCCAGCATTTT. Its translation: CASSPRGSRQPQHF.

The chain couples TRBV2 to TRBJ2-7; possibly TRBD2 for D (5 bases). Trimming cost V 8 bases and J 6 bases, with 14 bases left between them. CDR1 is SNHLY and CDR2 is FYNNEI in the germline V gene. CDR3 length equals 12 residues. CDR3 residues: CASLGSVGEQYF. The CDR3 DNA sequence: TGTGCCAGCCTTGGGAGTGTCGGCGAGCAGTACTTC.

In this sample, this clone turned up a few times. The V call is TRBV6-1, the J call TRBJ2-7; tentative D call: TRBD2 (5 bases). The CDR3 has 14 amino acids. V shed 4 bases and J shed 3 bases, with 13 bases lying between them. The V gene's germline CDR1 is MNHNS and CDR2 SASEGT. CDR3 sequence reads: CASSGYDGLYEQYF. The CDR3 DNA follows: TGTGCCAGCAGTGGCTACGACGGACTCTACGAGCAGTACTTC.

J is TRBJ1-4 and V is TRBV11-2; D ambiguous. Germline values: CDR1 SGHAT, CDR2 FQNNGV. Trimming left V 1 base short and J 5 bases short, with 11 bases between. The CDR3 covers 15 residues. The CDR3 loop reads CASSLAPASNEKLFF. CDR3 bases: TGTGCCAGCAGCTTAGCCCCGGCTTCGAATGAAAAACTGTTTTTT.

This clone has more than one count but fewer than ten. V is TRBV27 and J is TRBJ2-3, with 10 nucleotides matching TRBD2. There are 16 residues in the CDR3. V was pared by 2 bases and J by 4 bases, with 6 bases of the junction left unmatched. CDR1 and CDR2 from the germline V gene are MNHEY and SMNVEV (reference sequence). In DNA form, the CDR3 reads TGTGCCAGCAGTTTAAGGAGCGGGGGGGCTTCAGATACGCAGTATTTT. This translates into CASSLRSGGASDTQYF.

This rearrangement joins TRBV18 to TRBJ1-1; D is possibly TRBD1 (6 bases). CDR3 length: 15 residues. The germline CDR1 and CDR2 sequences are KGHSH and LQKENI. V was clipped by 1 base and J by 0 bases, with 9 bases between them. CDR3 amino acids: CASSPRGQMNTEAFF. In nucleotides, the CDR3 is TGTGCCAGCTCACCACGAGGACAGATGAACACTGAAGCTTTCTTT.

This clone was picked up a small number of times. The sample carries other DNA sequences with the same CDR3. The rearrangement joins TRBV5-1 to TRBJ2-5, with TRBD2 matching over 7 bases. V lost 2 bases and J lost 5; bases outside the gene matches: 0. The length of the CDR3 is 12 residues. In germline, CDR1 is SGHRS, CDR2 YFSETQ. CDR3: CASSLAGETQYF. The CDR3 coding sequence is TGCGCCAGCAGCTTAGCGGGGGAGACCCAGTACTTC.

The chain recombines TRBV28 with TRBJ2-7, with TRBD2 matching 11 bases. Germline loops: CDR1 MDHEN, CDR2 SYDVKM. The V segment lost 4 bases and the J segment 3 bases; nucleotides outside the gene matches: 5. CDR3 length: 15 residues. The CDR3 loop reads CASSSSGRSDYEQYF. DNA for the CDR3: TGTGCCAGCAGTTCTAGCGGGAGGTCTGACTACGAGCAGTACTTC.